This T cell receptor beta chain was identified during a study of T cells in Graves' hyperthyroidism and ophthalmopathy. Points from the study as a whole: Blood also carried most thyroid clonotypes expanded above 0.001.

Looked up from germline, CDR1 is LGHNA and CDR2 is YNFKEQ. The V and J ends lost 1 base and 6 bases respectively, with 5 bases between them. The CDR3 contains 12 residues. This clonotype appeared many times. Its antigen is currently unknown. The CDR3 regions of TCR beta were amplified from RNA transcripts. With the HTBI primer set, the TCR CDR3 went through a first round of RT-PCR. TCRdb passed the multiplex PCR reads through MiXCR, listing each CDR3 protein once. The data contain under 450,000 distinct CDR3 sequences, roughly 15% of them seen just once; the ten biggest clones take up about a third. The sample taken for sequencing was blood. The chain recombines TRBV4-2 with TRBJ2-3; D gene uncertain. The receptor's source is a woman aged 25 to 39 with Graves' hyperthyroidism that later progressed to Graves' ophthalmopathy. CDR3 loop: CASSQGPDTQYF. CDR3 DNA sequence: TGTGCCAGCAGCCAAGGACCCGATACGCAGTATTTT.